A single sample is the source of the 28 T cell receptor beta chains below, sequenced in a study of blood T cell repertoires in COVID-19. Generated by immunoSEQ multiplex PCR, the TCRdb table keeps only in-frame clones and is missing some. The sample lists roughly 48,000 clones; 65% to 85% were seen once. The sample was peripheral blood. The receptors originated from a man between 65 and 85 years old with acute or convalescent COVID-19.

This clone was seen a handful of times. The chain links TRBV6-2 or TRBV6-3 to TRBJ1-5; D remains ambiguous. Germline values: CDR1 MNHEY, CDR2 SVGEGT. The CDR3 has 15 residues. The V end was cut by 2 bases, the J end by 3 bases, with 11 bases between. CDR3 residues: CASSYGSPPNQPQHF. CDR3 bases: TGTGCCAGCAGTTACGGTAGTCCACCCAATCAGCCCCAGCATTTT.

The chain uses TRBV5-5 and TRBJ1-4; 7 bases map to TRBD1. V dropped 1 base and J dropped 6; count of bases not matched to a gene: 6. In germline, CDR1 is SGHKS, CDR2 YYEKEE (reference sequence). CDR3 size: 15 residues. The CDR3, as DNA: TGTGCCAGCAGCTTGTTTGCGGGGACAGATGAAAAACTGTTTTTT. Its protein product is CASSLFAGTDEKLFF.

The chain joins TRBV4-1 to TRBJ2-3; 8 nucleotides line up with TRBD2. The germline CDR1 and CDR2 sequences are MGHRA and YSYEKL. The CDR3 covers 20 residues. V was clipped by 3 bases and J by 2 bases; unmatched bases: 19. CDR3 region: CASSHDPRAGAIPPTDTQYF. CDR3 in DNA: TGCGCCAGCAGCCATGATCCTCGAGCGGGGGCCATCCCCCCCACAGATACGCAGTATTTT.

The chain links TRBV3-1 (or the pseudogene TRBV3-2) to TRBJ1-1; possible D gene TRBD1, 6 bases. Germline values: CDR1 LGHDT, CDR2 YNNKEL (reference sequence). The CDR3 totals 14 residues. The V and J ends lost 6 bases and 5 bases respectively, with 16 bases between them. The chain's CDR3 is CASSFSKGGTEAFF. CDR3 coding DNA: TGTGCCAGCAGTTTTTCTAAGGGGGGGACTGAAGCTTTCTTT.

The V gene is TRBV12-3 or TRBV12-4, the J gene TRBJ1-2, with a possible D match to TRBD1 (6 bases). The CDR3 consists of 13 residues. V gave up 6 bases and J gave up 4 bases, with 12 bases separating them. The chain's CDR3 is CASRLQGPYGYTF. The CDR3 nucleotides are TGTGCCAGCAGACTACAGGGTCCCTATGGCTACACCTTC.

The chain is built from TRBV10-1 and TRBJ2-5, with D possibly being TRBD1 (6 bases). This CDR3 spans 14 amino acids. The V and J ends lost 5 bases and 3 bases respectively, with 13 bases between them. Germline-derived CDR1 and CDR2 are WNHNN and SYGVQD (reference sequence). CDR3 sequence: CASSLDRPEETQYF. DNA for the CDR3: TGCGCCAGCAGTTTAGACAGGCCCGAAGAGACCCAGTACTTC.

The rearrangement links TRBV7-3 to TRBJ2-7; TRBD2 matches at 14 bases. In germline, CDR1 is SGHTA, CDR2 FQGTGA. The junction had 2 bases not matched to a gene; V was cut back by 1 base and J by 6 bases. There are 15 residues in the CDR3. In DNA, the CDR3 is TGTGCCAGCAGCTTAAGGACTAGCGGGAGGAGCGAGCAGTACTTC. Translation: CASSLRTSGRSEQYF. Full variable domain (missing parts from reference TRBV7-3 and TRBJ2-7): GAGVSQTPSNKVTEKGKYVELRCDPISGHTALYWYRQSLGQGPEFLIYFQGTGAADDSGLPNDRFFAVRPEGSVSTLKIQRTERGDSAVYLCASSLRTSGRSEQYFGPGTRLTVT.

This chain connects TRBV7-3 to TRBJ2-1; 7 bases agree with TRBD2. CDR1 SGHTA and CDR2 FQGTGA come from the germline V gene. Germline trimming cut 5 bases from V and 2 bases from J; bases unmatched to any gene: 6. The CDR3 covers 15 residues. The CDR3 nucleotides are TGTGCCAGCAGCCCTAGCGGTAGAACCTACAATGAGCAGTTCTTC. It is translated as CASSPSGRTYNEQFF. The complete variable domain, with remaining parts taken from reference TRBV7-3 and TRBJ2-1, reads GAGVSQTPSNKVTEKGKYVELRCDPISGHTALYWYRQSLGQGPEFLIYFQGTGAADDSGLPNDRFFAVRPEGSVSTLKIQRTERGDSAVYLCASSPSGRTYNEQFFGPGTRLTVL.

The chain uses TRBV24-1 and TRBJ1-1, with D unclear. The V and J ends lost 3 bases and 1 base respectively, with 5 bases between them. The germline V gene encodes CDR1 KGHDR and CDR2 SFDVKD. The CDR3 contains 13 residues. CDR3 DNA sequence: TGTGCCACCAGTGATCGGTGGAACACTGAAGCTTTCTTT. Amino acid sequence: CATSDRWNTEAFF.

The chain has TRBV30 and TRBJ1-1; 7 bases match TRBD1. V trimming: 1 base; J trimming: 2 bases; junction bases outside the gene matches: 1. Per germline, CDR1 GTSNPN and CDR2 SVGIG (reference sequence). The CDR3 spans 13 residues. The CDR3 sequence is CAWSGDSNTEAFF. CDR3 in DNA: TGTGCCTGGAGTGGGGACAGTAACACTGAAGCTTTCTTT.

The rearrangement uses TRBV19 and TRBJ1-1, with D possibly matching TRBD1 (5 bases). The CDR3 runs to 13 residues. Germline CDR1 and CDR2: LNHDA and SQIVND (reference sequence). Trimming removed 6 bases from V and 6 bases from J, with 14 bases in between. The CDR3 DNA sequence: TGTGCCAGTAGCGAACAGGTACTGGCTGAAGCTTTCTTT. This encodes CASSEQVLAEAFF.

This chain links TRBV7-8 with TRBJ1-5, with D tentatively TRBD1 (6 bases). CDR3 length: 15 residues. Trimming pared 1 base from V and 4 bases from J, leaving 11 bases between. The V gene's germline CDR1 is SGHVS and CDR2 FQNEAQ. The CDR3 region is CASSLGGQRNQPQHF. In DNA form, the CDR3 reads TGTGCCAGCAGCTTAGGAGGACAGAGGAATCAGCCCCAGCATTTT.

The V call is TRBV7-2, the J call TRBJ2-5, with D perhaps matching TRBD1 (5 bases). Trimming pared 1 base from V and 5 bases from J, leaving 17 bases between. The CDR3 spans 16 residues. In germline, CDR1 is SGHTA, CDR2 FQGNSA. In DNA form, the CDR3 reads TGTGCCAGCAGCTTAGTTGCAGGGCTAGTGGGGGAGACCCAGTACTTC. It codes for CASSLVAGLVGETQYF.

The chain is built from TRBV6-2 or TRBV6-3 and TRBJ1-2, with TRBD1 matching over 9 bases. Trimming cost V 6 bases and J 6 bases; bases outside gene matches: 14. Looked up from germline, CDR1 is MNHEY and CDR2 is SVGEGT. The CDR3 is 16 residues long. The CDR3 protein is CASSRPGQGRDNGYTF. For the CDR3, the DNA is TGTGCCAGCAGCCGCCCCGGACAGGGGCGAGACAATGGCTACACCTTC.

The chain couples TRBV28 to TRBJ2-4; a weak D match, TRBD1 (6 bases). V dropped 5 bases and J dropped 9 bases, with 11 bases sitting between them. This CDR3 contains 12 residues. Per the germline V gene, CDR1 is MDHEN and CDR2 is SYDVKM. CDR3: CASSPQGRIQYF. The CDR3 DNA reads TGTGCCAGCAGTCCTCAGGGGCGCATTCAGTACTTC.

The CDR3 nucleotides are TGCAGCGTTACTCCGGGGAGGGTAGAGACCCAGTACTTC. This gives the protein CSVTPGRVETQYF. The rearrangement uses TRBV29-1 and TRBJ2-5; 7 bases match TRBD2. Trimming cost V 5 bases and J 4 bases; bases outside gene matches: 7. The CDR3 contains 13 residues. The germline V gene has CDR1 SQVTM and CDR2 ANQGSEA. Full variable domain (remainder filled in from reference TRBV29-1 and TRBJ2-5): SAVISQKPSRDICQRGTSLTIQCQVDSQVTMMFWYRQQPGQSLTLIATANQGSEATYESGFVIDKFPISRPNLTFSTLTVSNMSPEDSSIYLCSVTPGRVETQYFGPGTRLLVL.

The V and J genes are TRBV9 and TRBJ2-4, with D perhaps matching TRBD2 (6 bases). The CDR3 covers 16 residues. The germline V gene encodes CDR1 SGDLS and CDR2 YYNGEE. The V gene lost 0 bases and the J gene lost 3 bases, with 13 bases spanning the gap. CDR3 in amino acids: CASSVGRGADKNIQYF. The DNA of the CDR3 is TGTGCCAGCAGCGTAGGGAGGGGCGCGGACAAAAACATTCAGTACTTC. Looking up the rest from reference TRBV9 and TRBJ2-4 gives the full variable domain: DSGVTQTPKHLITATGQRVTLRCSPRSGDLSVYWYQQSLDQGLQFLIQYYNGEERAKGNILERFSAQQFPDLHSELNLSSLELGDSALYFCASSVGRGADKNIQYFGAGTRLSVL.

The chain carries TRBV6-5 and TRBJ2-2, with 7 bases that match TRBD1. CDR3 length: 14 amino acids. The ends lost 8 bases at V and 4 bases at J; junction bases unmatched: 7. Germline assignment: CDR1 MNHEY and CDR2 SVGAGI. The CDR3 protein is CASLLGQTTGELFF. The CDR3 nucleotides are TGTGCCAGCCTCTTGGGACAGACCACCGGGGAGCTGTTTTTT.

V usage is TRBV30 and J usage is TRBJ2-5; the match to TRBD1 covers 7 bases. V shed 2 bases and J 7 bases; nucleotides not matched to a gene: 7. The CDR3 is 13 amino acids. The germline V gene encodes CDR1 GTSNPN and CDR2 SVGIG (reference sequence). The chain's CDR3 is CAWSTGVEGTQYF. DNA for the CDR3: TGTGCCTGGAGTACAGGGGTCGAGGGGACCCAGTACTTC. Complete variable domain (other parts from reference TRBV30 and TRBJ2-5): SQTIHQWPATLVQPVGSPLSLECTVEGTSNPNLYWYRQAAGRGLQLLFYSVGIGQISSEVPQNLSASRPQDRQFILSSKKLLLSDSGFYLCAWSTGVEGTQYFGPGTRLLVL.

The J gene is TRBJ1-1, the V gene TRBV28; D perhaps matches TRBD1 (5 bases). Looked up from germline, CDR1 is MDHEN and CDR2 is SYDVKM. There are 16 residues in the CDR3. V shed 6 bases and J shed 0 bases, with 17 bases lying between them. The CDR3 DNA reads TGTGCCAGCAGCACGACTCGGACATACATGAACACTGAAGCTTTCTTT. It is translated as CASSTTRTYMNTEAFF.

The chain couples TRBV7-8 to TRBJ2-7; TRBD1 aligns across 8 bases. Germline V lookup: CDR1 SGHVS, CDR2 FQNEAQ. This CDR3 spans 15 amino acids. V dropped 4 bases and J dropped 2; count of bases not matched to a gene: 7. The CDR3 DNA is TGTGCCAGCAGCTCAGACAGGGGAATTACCTACGAGCAGTACTTC. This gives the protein CASSSDRGITYEQYF.

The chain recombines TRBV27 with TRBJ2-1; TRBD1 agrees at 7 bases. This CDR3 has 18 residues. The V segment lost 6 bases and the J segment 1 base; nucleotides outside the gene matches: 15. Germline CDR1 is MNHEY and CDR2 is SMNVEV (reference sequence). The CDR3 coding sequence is TGTGCCAGCAGATCCGGGACAGCCGGTATGGGTTCCTACAATGAGCAGTTCTTC. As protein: CASRSGTAGMGSYNEQFF.

CDR3: CASSSYSSNYGYTF. CDR3 DNA: TGTGCCAGCAGCTCGTACAGCTCTAACTATGGCTACACCTTC. V usage is TRBV5-6 and J usage is TRBJ1-2; D uncertain. The CDR3 consists of 14 residues. In germline, CDR1 is SGHDT, CDR2 YYEEEE. With 3 bases removed from V and 0 bases from J, the gap between germline ends came to 9 bases.

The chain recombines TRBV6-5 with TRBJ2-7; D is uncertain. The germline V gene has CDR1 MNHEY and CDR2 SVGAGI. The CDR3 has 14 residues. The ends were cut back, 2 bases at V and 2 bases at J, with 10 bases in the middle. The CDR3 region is CASSYPSKPYEQYF. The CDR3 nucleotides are TGTGCCAGCAGTTACCCTTCGAAGCCCTACGAGCAGTACTTC.

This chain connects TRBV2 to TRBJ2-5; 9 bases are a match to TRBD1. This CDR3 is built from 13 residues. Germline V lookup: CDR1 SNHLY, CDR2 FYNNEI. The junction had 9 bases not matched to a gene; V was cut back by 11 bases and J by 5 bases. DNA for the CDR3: TGTGCCGCGCAACAGGGGGCCGGTGAGACCCAGTACTTC. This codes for CAAQQGAGETQYF. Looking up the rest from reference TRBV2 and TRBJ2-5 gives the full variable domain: EPEVTQTPSHQVTQMGQEVILRCVPISNHLYFYWYRQILGQKVEFLVSFYNNEISEKSEIFDDQFSVERPDGSNFTLKIRSTKLEDSAMYFCAAQQGAGETQYFGPGTRLLVL.

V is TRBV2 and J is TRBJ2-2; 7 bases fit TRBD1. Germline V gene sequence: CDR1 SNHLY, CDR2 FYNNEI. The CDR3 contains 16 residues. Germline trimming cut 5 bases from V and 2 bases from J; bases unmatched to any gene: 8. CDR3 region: CASSRDRLANTGELFF. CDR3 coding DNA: TGTGCCAGCAGTCGGGACAGACTCGCTAACACCGGGGAGCTGTTTTTT.

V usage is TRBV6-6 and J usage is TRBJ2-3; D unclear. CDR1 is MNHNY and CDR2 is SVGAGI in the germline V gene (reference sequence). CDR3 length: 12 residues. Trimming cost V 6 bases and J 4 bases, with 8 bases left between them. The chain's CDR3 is CASRRGADTQYF. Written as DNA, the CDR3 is TGTGCCAGCAGACGTGGAGCAGATACGCAGTATTTT.

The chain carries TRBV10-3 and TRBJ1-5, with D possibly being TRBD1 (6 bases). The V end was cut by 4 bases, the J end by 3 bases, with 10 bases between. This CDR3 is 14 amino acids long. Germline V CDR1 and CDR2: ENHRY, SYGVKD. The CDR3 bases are TGTGCCATCAGTGTGGCAGGGGACAATCAGCCCCAGCATTTT. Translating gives CAISVAGDNQPQHF.